The clone carrying this T cell receptor (beta chain) has a count of ten or more. The data are from a study of regulatory T cells in long-lasting Graves disease. CDR3 regions were amplified by Arm-PCR using iRepertoire HTBI primers to build TCR beta libraries. TCRdb fed the multiplex PCR reads into MiXCR, producing one record per CDR3 protein. The sample includes a few hundred thousand distinct CDR3 sequences, about 20% of them seen just once. Time point here: persistent/refractory GD, antithyroid drugs over 5 years with positive TRAb. PBMCs provided the RNA from which the TCR library was made. The sample here was peripheral blood mononuclear cells (PBMCs), taken when the disease was refractory, from a patient treated with antithyroid drugs. This clonotype was obtained from a female donor with Graves disease.

The chain's CDR3 is CASSLELAGGGHNEQFF. The DNA for the CDR3 is TGTGCCAGCAGTTTGGAACTAGCGGGAGGCGGGCACAATGAGCAGTTCTTC. J is TRBJ2-1 and V is TRBV27; 12 bases agree with TRBD2. Trimming removed 3 bases from V and 5 bases from J; junction bases left unmatched: 8. CDR1 MNHEY and CDR2 SMNVEV come from the germline V gene (reference sequence). The CDR3 has 17 residues.